This T cell receptor (beta chain) derives from a study of response to subunit inactivated influenza vaccine. Study-wide results and limits: Each seasonal influenza vaccination, the authors suggested, recruits few new T cells.

Details on this clonotype: Its antigen is not known.

TCRdb passed the RT-PCR reads through MiXCR, listing each CDR3 protein once. Of over 650,000 distinct CDR3 sequences in the sample, less than 20% were seen once. Sequencing used PBMCs from blood, obtained around 5 days after vaccination. This TCR was recovered from a man in his fifties who received an inactivated influenza vaccine.

The CDR3 coding sequence is TGTGCCAGCAGTTCCACTAGCGGGAGGGAGACCCAGTACTTC. Protein sequence: CASSSTSGRETQYF. The chain carries TRBV6-2 or TRBV6-3 and TRBJ2-5; 12 positions agree with TRBD2. CDR3 length: 14 residues. Germline-derived CDR1 and CDR2 are MNHEY and SVGEGT. With V trimmed by 4 bases and J by 5 bases, 2 bases remained unmatched.